This entry concerns a single T cell receptor beta chain. As to time point: sample taken at primary tumor resection. The data belong to a study of spatial heterogeneity in lung cancer. Single TCR cDNA molecules each had their own unique molecular identifier. Each CDR3 protein is one row after TCRdb ran MiXCR on the 5' RACE reads. Of approximately 92,000 distinct CDR3 sequences listed, more than 10% are singletons. The CDR3 length is 16 residues. Germline lookup yields CDR1 MDHEN and CDR2 SYDVKM. Trimming removed 6 bases from V and 1 base from J; junction bases left unmatched: 9. Sample: PBMCs, taken at surgery. The receptor was isolated from a male donor with early-stage non-small cell lung cancer. V is TRBV28 and J is TRBJ2-3; 8 bases are shared with TRBD1. The CDR3 loop reads CASRGPRGPGTDTQYF. The CDR3 DNA sequence: TGTGCCAGCAGGGGGCCCAGGGGGCCCGGCACAGATACGCAGTATTTT. Full variable domain (rest looked up from reference TRBV28 and TRBJ2-3): DVKVTQSSRYLVKRTGEKVFLECVQDMDHENMFWYRQDPGLGLRLIYFSYDVKMKEKGDIPEGYSVSREKKERFSLILESASTNQTSMYLCASRGPRGPGTDTQYFGPGTRLTVL.